The 28 T cell receptor beta chains in this list originate from one sample, sequenced in a study of regulatory T cells in long-lasting Graves disease. Time point defined: newly diagnosed GD, antithyroid drugs for less than 3 months. Extracted PBMC RNA gave rise to the TCR library. To make TCR beta libraries, researchers used iRepertoire HTBI primers and Arm-PCR of CDR3 regions. TCRdb processed the multiplex PCR reads anew with MiXCR; each CDR3 protein has one entry. The table has some 350,000 distinct CDR3 sequences, roughly 16% seen once. These same data were also listed under a study on T cells in Graves' hyperthyroidism and ophthalmopathy.

This material consisted of peripheral blood mononuclear cells (PBMCs), taken at new diagnosis, from a patient treated with antithyroid drugs. These receptors originate from a woman younger than 30 with Graves disease.

The CDR3 reads CASSSRLAGAEEQYF. CDR3 sequence (DNA): TGTGCCAGCAGCTCAAGACTAGCGGGAGCTGAAGAGCAGTACTTC. This chain joins TRBV7-9 and TRBJ2-7; 12 bases line up with TRBD2. The CDR3 is 15 residues long. Germline assignment: CDR1 SEHNR and CDR2 FQNEAQ (reference sequence). Trimming took 4 bases from V and 7 from J; bases not matched to a gene: 8.

This clonotype was counted many times. This chain joins TRBV5-1 and TRBJ2-1, with TRBD1 identical over 8 bases. This CDR3 contains 18 residues. CDR1 and CDR2 from the germline V gene are SGHRS and YFSETQ. V shed 0 bases, J shed 3 bases, and the junction held 11 bases outside the gene matches. DNA for the CDR3: TGCGCCAGCAGCTTGGCCGGTACAAAGACAGGGGTCTACAATGAGCAGTTCTTC. Its translation is CASSLAGTKTGVYNEQFF.

This clonotype showed up many times. The chain joins TRBV28 to TRBJ2-5; 14 bases fit TRBD2. Germline CDR1 reads MDHEN; CDR2 reads SYDVKM. J lost 4 bases, V lost 1 base, and 14 bases had no gene match. The CDR3 consists of 20 residues. CDR3 in amino acids: CASSLLGGTSGSFAGETQYF. Here the CDR3 DNA reads TGTGCCAGCAGTTTATTGGGGGGGACTAGCGGGAGCTTCGCTGGAGAGACCCAGTACTTC. The complete variable domain, with remaining parts taken from reference TRBV28 and TRBJ2-5, reads DVKVTQSSRYLVKRTGEKVFLECVQDMDHENMFWYRQDPGLGLRLIYFSYDVKMKEKGDIPEGYSVSREKKERFSLILESASTNQTSMYLCASSLLGGTSGSFAGETQYFGPGTRLLVL.

Regarding this clonotype: One base away lies a much larger clone, so this may be a sequencing read error. The CDR3 sequence: CASSDPGWLEAFF. In nucleotides, the CDR3 is TGTGCCAGCAGTGATCCGGGATGGCTAGAAGCTTTCTTT. The chain uses TRBV2 and TRBJ1-1; D is unresolved. The germline V gene has CDR1 SNHLY and CDR2 FYNNEI. This CDR3 has 13 residues. V lost 3 bases, J lost 8 bases, and 13 bases lay in between.

In this sample, this clonotype turned up many times. This rearrangement joins TRBV12-3 or TRBV12-4 to TRBJ1-4; D unclear. The CDR3 is 16 amino acids. Deletions cut 0 bases from V and 0 bases from J, with 8 bases between. The CDR3 here is CASSLAVTATNEKLFF. The CDR3 DNA is TGTGCCAGCAGTTTAGCGGTGACTGCAACTAATGAAAAACTGTTTTTT.

This clonotype occurred a few times. The chain has TRBV18 and TRBJ1-1; 9 bases are shared with TRBD1. This CDR3 region has 15 residues. CDR1 KGHSH and CDR2 LQKENI come from the germline V gene. The V segment lost 2 bases and the J segment 3 bases; nucleotides outside the gene matches: 4. The CDR3 coding sequence is TGTGCCAGCTCACCAACCGACAGGGGGGACACTGAAGCTTTCTTT. It codes for CASSPTDRGDTEAFF.

This clonotype was observed a handful of times. CDR3 coding DNA: TGTGCCAGCAGTGAAAGGCGGGAGTTCAATGAGCAGTTCTTC. Its translation: CASSERREFNEQFF. The rearrangement joins TRBV14 to TRBJ2-1, with TRBD2 identical over 7 bases. The CDR3 is made up of 14 amino acids. CDR1 SGHDN and CDR2 FVKESK come from the germline V gene. After removal of 6 bases from V and 6 bases from J, the junction contained 8 bases not matched to a gene.

The table lists this clonotype with many counts. This chain links TRBV12-3 or TRBV12-4 with TRBJ1-5, with D possibly being TRBD1 (5 bases). Trimming took off 3 bases at V and 0 bases at J, with 6 bases between the two ends. The CDR3 is made up of 14 amino acids. The CDR3 DNA reads as TGTGCCAGCAGTTTGACAGTTAGCAATCAGCCCCAGCATTTT. Its translation: CASSLTVSNQPQHF.

The sample holds many counts of this clonotype. This chain uses TRBV7-2 with TRBJ2-1; D may be TRBD2 (6 bases). Germline V gene sequence: CDR1 SGHTA, CDR2 FQGNSA. With 5 bases removed from V and 0 bases from J, the gap between germline ends came to 11 bases. This CDR3 has 15 amino acids. The CDR3 DNA is TGTGCCAGCAGCCTTAGCGGAAGCTCCTACAATGAGCAGTTCTTC. It yields the protein CASSLSGSSYNEQFF.

This clonotype occurred a few times. This chain joins TRBV7-8 and TRBJ2-6; 8 bases match TRBD1. This CDR3 contains 16 residues. Germline CDR1 reads SGHVS; CDR2 reads FQNEAQ. V lost 5 bases to trimming and J lost 4 bases; unmatched junction nucleotides: 7. The CDR3 reads CASSSQGAFGANVLTF. The CDR3 DNA is TGTGCCAGCAGCAGTCAGGGGGCGTTCGGGGCCAACGTCCTGACTTTC.

This clonotype came up many times. The V and J genes are TRBV30 and TRBJ1-1; 7 bases are shared with TRBD1. The CDR3 length is 13 residues. With 8 bases clipped from V and 3 bases from J, the junction kept 9 bases outside the gene matches. Germline-derived CDR1 and CDR2 are GTSNPN and SVGIG (reference sequence). Written as DNA, the CDR3 is TGTGCCCGGCAAAGGGGGCGGGACACTGAAGCTTTCTTT. Translated: CARQRGRDTEAFF.

The genes are TRBV18 and TRBJ2-1; D ambiguous. Trimming left V 2 bases short and J 4 bases short, with 6 bases between. Germline V gene data show CDR1 as KGHSH and CDR2 as LQKENI. CDR3 length: 13 residues. CDR3 DNA: TGTGCCAGCTCACCAAGACCATACAATGAGCAGTTCTTC. It translates to CASSPRPYNEQFF.

This clonotype was picked up a small number of times. The chain combines TRBV7-2 with TRBJ2-1; D unresolved. V lost 3 bases, J lost 10 bases, and 13 bases lay in between. There are 13 residues in the CDR3. Germline V CDR1 and CDR2: SGHTA, FQGNSA. Written as DNA, the CDR3 is TGTGCCAGCAGCTTTGGTGCAGTCGGAGAGCAGTTCTTC. Its protein product is CASSFGAVGEQFF.

There are a few counts of this clonotype. This sequence joins TRBV14 and TRBJ2-5, with 8 bases lining up with TRBD2. The CDR3 is made up of 18 amino acids. Germline trimming cut 5 bases from V and 5 bases from J; bases unmatched to any gene: 19. CDR1 and CDR2 from the germline V gene are SGHDN and FVKESK. The DNA of the CDR3 is TGTGCCAGCAGCGGGACTAGGGGCGGTTCGGCTTTTTGGGAGACCCAGTACTTC. Translated, it gives CASSGTRGGSAFWETQYF.

The CDR3 reads CASSQGGFQETQYF. The CDR3 nucleotides read TGCGCCAGCAGCCAGGGAGGGTTTCAAGAGACCCAGTACTTC. The chain has TRBV4-1 and TRBJ2-5; 7 positions agree with TRBD2. CDR1 is MGHRA and CDR2 is YSYEKL in the germline V gene. The CDR3 has 14 residues. Trimming cost V 3 bases and J 2 bases; bases outside gene matches: 3.

A word on this clonotype: At one boundary the junction diverges from the germline segment, which might be a read error. The V and J genes are TRBV7-8 and TRBJ2-1; no reliable D call. The CDR3 contains 12 residues. Germline CDR1 is SGHVS and CDR2 is FQNEAQ. The DNA of the CDR3 is TGTGCCAGCAGCCCCCCCCGTGGTGAGCAGCTCTTC. It translates to CASSPPRGEQLF.

This clonotype was detected many times. This chain links TRBV30 with TRBJ2-1; unclear D gene. Germline CDR1 is GTSNPN and CDR2 is SVGIG (reference sequence). The V gene lost 5 bases and the J gene lost 8 bases, with 10 bases spanning the gap. The length of the CDR3 is 11 residues. The CDR3 loop is CAWALGYEQFF. The CDR3, as DNA: TGTGCCTGGGCCTTGGGGTATGAGCAGTTCTTC.

This clonotype was detected ten times or more. The J gene is TRBJ2-3, the V gene TRBV20-1, with TRBD2 as a possible D gene (5 bases). This CDR3 has 14 residues. The germline gives CDR1 DFQATT, CDR2 SNEGSKA (reference sequence). V lost 4 bases and J 2 bases, leaving 13 bases between the germline ends. CDR3 loop: CSATQAEHTDTQYF. DNA of the CDR3: TGCAGTGCTACTCAAGCGGAGCACACAGATACGCAGTATTTT.

This clonotype appeared many times. For the CDR3, the DNA is TGTGCCAGCAGTGGGGCCGAGCAGTACTTC. Amino acids: CASSGAEQYF. The rearrangement links TRBV2 to TRBJ2-7, with D unclear. The CDR3 has 10 residues. Trimming took off 4 bases at V and 6 bases at J, with 4 bases between the two ends. The germline gives CDR1 SNHLY, CDR2 FYNNEI.

V and J are TRBV7-3 and TRBJ2-1, with 15 bases fitting TRBD2. Judging by the DNA end, TRBJ2-5 fits better; the J call may be wrong. Germline CDR1 reads SGHTA; CDR2 reads FQGTGA. The CDR3 is 15 residues long. The DNA for the CDR3 is TGTGCCAGCAGCTGGACTAGCGGGAGGGGAGAGACCCAGTACTTC. Encoded protein: CASSWTSGRGETQYF.

This clonotype was seen at least ten times. The rearrangement uses TRBV28 and TRBJ2-1; the D call may be TRBD1 or TRBD2 (5 bases each). This CDR3 has 15 residues. The germline V and J ends were trimmed by 5 bases and 3 bases, with 14 bases remaining between them. The germline V gene has CDR1 MDHEN and CDR2 SYDVKM. CDR3 region: CASSHLLGDYNEQFF. The CDR3 region has the DNA TGTGCCAGCAGTCACCTCCTGGGGGACTACAATGAGCAGTTCTTC.

This clonotype turned up a few times. This chain joins TRBV24-1 and TRBJ2-2; TRBD2 aligns across 13 bases. CDR3 length: 17 residues. Germline V CDR1 and CDR2: KGHDR, SFDVKD. Germline trimming cut 3 bases from V and 5 bases from J; bases unmatched to any gene: 5. CDR3 sequence: CATSDPGLAGRTGELFF. CDR3 in DNA: TGTGCCACCAGTGATCCGGGACTAGCGGGAAGGACCGGGGAGCTGTTTTTT.

There are a few counts of this clonotype. This chain uses TRBV15 with TRBJ2-1; 7 bases align to TRBD1. The CDR3 has 15 amino acids. Germline values: CDR1 LNHNV, CDR2 YYDKDF (reference sequence). Losses at the gene ends were 4 bases for V and 4 bases for J; bases not matched to a gene: 7. This CDR3 is CATSIGTGQYNEQFF. CDR3 coding DNA: TGTGCCACCAGCATAGGAACGGGACAGTACAATGAGCAGTTCTTC. Using reference TRBV15 and TRBJ2-1 for the parts outside the CDR3, the full variable domain is DAMVIQNPRYQVTQFGKPVTLSCSQTLNHNVMYWYQQKSSQAPKLLFHYYDKDFNNEADTPDNFQSRRPNTSFCFLDIRSPGLGDTAMYLCATSIGTGQYNEQFFGPGTRLTVL.

On this clonotype: With a much larger clone just one base away, this may be a read error. The rearrangement links TRBV7-6 to TRBJ2-2; TRBD1 agrees at 8 bases. The germline V gene has CDR1 SGHVS and CDR2 FNYEAQ. This CDR3 spans 15 amino acids. CDR3 loop: CASSQTGVNTGELSF. CDR3 sequence (DNA): TGTGCCAGCAGCCAGACAGGGGTCAACACCGGGGAGCTGTCTTTT.

The chain links TRBV15 to TRBJ2-7; D perhaps matches TRBD1 (6 bases). Germline CDR1 reads LNHNV; CDR2 reads YYDKDF (reference sequence). CDR3 length: 14 amino acids. V was pared by 4 bases and J by 0 bases, with 10 bases between. The CDR3 bases are TGTGCCACCAGCACGGACAGAAACTCCTACGAGCAGTACTTC. Protein: CATSTDRNSYEQYF.

This chain connects TRBV30 to TRBJ1-2; TRBD1 might be the D (6 bases). V lost 2 bases and J 7 bases, leaving 17 bases between the germline ends. Germline V gives CDR1 GTSNPN, CDR2 SVGIG (reference sequence). This CDR3 region has 14 residues. CDR3 nucleotide sequence: TGTGCCTGGAGTCAGCTGGGGGGGGCTGGTGGCTACACCTTC. Residues: CAWSQLGGAGGYTF. Full variable domain (rest looked up from reference TRBV30 and TRBJ1-2): SQTIHQWPATLVQPVGSPLSLECTVEGTSNPNLYWYRQAAGRGLQLLFYSVGIGQISSEVPQNLSASRPQDRQFILSSKKLLLSDSGFYLCAWSQLGGAGGYTFGSGTRLTVV.

This clonotype has a count of ten or more. The chain carries TRBV30 and TRBJ1-1, with D perhaps TRBD1 (5 bases). V lost 3 bases, J lost 3 bases, and 11 bases lay in between. Germline CDR1 and CDR2: GTSNPN and SVGIG (reference sequence). The CDR3 extends over 13 amino acids. In nucleotides, the CDR3 is TGTGCCTGGAGACGGGGCAGGGACACTGAAGCTTTCTTT. Amino acid sequence: CAWRRGRDTEAFF.

The chain links TRBV15 to TRBJ2-7, with 7 bases lining up with TRBD2. The V and J ends lost 0 bases and 3 bases, in that order; junction bases with no gene match: 2. This CDR3 contains 14 residues. Looked up from germline, CDR1 is LNHNV and CDR2 is YYDKDF (reference sequence). DNA for the CDR3: TGTGCCACCAGCAGAGAGGGGGGGGGCTACGAGCAGTACTTC. Protein sequence: CATSREGGGYEQYF. The full variable domain, its missing parts supplied by reference TRBV15 and TRBJ2-7, is DAMVIQNPRYQVTQFGKPVTLSCSQTLNHNVMYWYQQKSSQAPKLLFHYYDKDFNNEADTPDNFQSRRPNTSFCFLDIRSPGLGDTAMYLCATSREGGGYEQYFGPGTRLTVT.